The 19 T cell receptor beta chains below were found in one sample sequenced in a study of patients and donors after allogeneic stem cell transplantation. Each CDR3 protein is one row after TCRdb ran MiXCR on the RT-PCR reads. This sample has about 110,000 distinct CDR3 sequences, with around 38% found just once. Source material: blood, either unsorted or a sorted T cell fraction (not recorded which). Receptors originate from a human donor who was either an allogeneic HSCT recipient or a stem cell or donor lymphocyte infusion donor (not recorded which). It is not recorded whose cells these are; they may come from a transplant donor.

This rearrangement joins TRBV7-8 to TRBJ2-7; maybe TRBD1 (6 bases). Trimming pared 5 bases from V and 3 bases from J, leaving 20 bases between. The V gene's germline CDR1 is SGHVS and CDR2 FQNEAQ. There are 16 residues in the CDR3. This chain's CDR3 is CASSPRPGQTHYEQYF. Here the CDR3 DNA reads TGTGCCAGCAGCCCTAGGCCTGGACAGACCCACTACGAGCAGTACTTC.

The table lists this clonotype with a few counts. In DNA, the CDR3 is TGTGCCAGCAGTTGGGCGGGCTCGAACACTGAAGCTTTCTTT. Translation gives CASSWAGSNTEAFF. The V call is TRBV6-5, the J call TRBJ1-1; no firm D call. This CDR3 has 14 amino acids. The V gene's germline CDR1 is MNHEY and CDR2 SVGAGI. Trimming took 4 bases from V and 1 from J, leaving 10 bases between them.

The CDR3 sequence is CSARSRGAGGAGELFF. CDR3 sequence (DNA): TGCAGTGCTAGATCCCGGGGAGCGGGAGGGGCCGGGGAGCTGTTTTTT. This sequence joins TRBV20-1 and TRBJ2-2; 10 bases align to TRBD2. Unmatched junction bases numbered 9, after V lost 2 bases and J lost 6 bases. Looked up from germline, CDR1 is DFQATT and CDR2 is SNEGSKA (reference sequence). This CDR3 spans 16 amino acids.

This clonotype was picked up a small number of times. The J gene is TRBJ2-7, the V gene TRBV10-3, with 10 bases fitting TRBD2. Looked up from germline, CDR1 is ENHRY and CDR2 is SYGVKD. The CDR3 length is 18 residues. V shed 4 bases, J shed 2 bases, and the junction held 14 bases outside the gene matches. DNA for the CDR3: TGTGCCATCAGTGGCCAAGCGGGAGGGCTTGGGCCAACCTACGAGCAGTACTTC. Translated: CAISGQAGGLGPTYEQYF.

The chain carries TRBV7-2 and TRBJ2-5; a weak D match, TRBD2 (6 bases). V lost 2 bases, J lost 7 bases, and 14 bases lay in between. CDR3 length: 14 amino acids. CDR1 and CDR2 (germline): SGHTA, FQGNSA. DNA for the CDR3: TGTGCCAGCAGCTTATGGGCCCACGGGGGGACCCAGTACTTC. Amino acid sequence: CASSLWAHGGTQYF.

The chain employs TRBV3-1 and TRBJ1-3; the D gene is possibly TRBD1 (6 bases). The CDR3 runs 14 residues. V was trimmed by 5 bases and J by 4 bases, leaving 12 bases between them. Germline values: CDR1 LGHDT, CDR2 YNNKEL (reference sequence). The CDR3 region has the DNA TGTGCCAGCAGCACACAGGGTTGGGGAAACACCATATATTTT. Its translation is CASSTQGWGNTIYF.

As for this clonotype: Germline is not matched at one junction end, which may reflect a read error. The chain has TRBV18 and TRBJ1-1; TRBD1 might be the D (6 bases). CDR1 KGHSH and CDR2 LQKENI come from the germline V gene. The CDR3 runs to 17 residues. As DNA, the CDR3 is TGTGCCAGCACACCACCCTTTTTGTCAGGGGTCAACACTGAAGCTTTCTTT. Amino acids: CASTPPFLSGVNTEAFF.

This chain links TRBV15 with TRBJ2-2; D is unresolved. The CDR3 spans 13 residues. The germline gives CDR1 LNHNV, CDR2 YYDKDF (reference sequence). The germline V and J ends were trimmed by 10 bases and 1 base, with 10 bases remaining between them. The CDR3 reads CAIRTGNTGELFF. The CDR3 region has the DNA TGTGCCATACGGACGGGGAACACCGGGGAGCTGTTTTTT.

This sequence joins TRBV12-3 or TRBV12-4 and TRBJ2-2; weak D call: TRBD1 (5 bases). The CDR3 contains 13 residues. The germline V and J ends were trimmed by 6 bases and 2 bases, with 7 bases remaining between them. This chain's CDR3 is CASSRTNTGELFF. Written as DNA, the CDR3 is TGTGCCAGCAGCAGGACAAACACCGGGGAGCTGTTTTTT.

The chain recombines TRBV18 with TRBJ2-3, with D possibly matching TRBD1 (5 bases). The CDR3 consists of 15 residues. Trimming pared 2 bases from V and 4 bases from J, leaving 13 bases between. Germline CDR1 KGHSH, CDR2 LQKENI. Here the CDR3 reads CASSPTPGNADTQYF. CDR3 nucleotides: TGTGCCAGCTCACCAACCCCAGGGAACGCAGATACGCAGTATTTT.

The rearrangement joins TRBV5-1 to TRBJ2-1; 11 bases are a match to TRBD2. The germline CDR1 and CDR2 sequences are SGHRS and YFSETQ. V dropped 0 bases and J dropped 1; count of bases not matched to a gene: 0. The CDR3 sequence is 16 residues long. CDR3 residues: CASSLGLAGSYNEQFF. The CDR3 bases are TGCGCCAGCAGCTTGGGACTAGCGGGATCCTACAATGAGCAGTTCTTC. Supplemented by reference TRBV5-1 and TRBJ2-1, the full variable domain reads KAGVTQTPRYLIKTRGQQVTLSCSPISGHRSVSWYQQTPGQGLQFLFEYFSETQRNKGNFPGRFSGRQFSNSRSEMNVSTLELGDSALYLCASSLGLAGSYNEQFFGPGTRLTVL.

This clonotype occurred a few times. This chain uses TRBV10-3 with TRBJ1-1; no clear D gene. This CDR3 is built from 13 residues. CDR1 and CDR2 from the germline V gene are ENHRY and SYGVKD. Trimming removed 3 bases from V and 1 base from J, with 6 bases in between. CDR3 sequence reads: CAISDRRNTEAFF. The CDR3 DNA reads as TGTGCCATCAGTGATCGGAGGAACACTGAAGCTTTCTTT.

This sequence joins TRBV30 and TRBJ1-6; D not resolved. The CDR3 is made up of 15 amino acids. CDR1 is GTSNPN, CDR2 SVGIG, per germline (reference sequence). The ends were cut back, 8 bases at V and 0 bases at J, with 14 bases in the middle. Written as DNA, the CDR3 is TGTGCCGGCGGTGGGGAGAGCTCCTATAATTCACCCCTCCACTTT. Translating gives CAGGGESSYNSPLHF.

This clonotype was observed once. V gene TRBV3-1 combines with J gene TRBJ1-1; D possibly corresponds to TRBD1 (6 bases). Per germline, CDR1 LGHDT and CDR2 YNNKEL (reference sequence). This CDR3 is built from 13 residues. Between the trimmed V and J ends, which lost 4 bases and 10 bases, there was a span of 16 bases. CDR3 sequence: CASSRDRGQGAFF. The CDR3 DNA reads TGTGCCAGCAGCCGCGACCGGGGGCAGGGAGCTTTCTTT. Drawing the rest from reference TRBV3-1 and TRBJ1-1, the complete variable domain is DTAVSQTPKYLVTQMGNDKSIKCEQNLGHDTMYWYKQDSKKFLKIMFSYNNKELIINETVPNRFSPKSPDKAHLNLHINSLELGDSAVYFCASSRDRGQGAFFGQGTRLTVV.

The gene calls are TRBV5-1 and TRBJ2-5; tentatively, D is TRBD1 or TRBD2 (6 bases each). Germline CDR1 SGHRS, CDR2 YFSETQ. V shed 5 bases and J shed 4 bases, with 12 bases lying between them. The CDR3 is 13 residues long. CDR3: CASRLKGGETQYF. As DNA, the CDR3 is TGCGCCAGCAGACTGAAGGGGGGAGAGACCCAGTACTTC.

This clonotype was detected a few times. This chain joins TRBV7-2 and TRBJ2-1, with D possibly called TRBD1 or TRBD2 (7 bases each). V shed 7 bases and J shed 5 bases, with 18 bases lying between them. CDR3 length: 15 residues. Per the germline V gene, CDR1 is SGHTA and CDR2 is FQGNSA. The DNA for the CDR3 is TGTGCCAGCACTCCAGGGGGGGCCCGGAACAATGAGCAGTTCTTC. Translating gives CASTPGGARNNEQFF.

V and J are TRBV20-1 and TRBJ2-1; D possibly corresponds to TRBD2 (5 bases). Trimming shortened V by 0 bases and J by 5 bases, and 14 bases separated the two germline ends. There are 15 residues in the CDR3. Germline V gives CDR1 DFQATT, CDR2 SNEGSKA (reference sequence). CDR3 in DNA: TGCAGTGCTAGAGATTACCGGACTCCTCACAATGAGCAGTTCTTC. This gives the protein CSARDYRTPHNEQFF.

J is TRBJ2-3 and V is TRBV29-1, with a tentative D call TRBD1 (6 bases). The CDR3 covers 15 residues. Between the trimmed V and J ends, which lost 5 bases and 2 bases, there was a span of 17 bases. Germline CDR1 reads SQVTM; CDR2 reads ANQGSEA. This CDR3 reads CSVLKVGQFTDTQYF. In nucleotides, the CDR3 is TGCAGCGTTTTAAAGGTCGGACAGTTCACAGATACGCAGTATTTT.

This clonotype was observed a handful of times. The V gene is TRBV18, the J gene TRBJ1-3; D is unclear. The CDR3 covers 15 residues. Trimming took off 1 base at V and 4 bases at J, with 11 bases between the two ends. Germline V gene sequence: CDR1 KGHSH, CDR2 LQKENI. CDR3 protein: CASSPLPDVGNTIYF. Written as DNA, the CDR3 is TGTGCCAGCTCACCACTTCCCGATGTCGGAAACACCATATATTTT.